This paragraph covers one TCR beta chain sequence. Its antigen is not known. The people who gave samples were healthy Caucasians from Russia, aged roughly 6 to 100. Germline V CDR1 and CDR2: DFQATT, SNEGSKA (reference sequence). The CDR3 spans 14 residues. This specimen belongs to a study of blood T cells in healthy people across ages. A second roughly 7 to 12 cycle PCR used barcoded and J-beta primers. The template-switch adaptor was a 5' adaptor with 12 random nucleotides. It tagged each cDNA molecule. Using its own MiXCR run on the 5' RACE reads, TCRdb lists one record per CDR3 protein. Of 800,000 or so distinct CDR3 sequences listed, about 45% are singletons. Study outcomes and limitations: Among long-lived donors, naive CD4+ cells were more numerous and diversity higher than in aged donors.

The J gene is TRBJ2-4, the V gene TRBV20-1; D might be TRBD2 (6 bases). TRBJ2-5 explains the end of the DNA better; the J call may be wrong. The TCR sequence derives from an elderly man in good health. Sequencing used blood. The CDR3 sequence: CSVSGGNRGRTQYF. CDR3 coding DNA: TGCAGTGTTTCCGGGGGAAATCGGGGTAGGACCCAGTACTTC.